The entry below gives a single T cell receptor beta chain sequence along with its context. The protocol was immunoSEQ multiplex PCR, while the TCRdb copy is restricted to in-frame clones and leaves out a portion. The table has some 7,200 clones, 82% seen once; the top ten hold 28%. This record comes from a study of control samples from healthy donors and cancer patients. The CDR3 covers 13 residues. V was trimmed by 6 bases and J by 3 bases, leaving 12 bases between them. Looked up from germline, CDR1 is SGHRS and CDR2 is YFSETQ. Sequencing was performed on PBMCs. The chain joins TRBV5-1 to TRBJ1-2; unclear D gene. The TCR originated in a man between 65 and 85 years old with lung cancer. CDR3 bases: TGCGCCAGCACCCTGGGAAGGCACTATGGCTACACCTTC. As protein: CASTLGRHYGYTF.